Shown below are 11 T cell receptor beta chains from a single sample sequenced in a study of blood T cells in healthy people across ages. With a J-beta primer mix and a sample-barcoded 5' primer, a second PCR ran 7 to 11 cycles. TCRdb redid the calling of the 5' RACE reads with MiXCR, one entry per CDR3 protein. The sample lists roughly 800,000 distinct CDR3 sequences, 58% seen once, with over 20% in the top ten. The sample was blood. The receptors shown here come from a man aged 25-45 years in good health.

This clonotype was recorded only once. The chain has TRBV5-1 and TRBJ2-4; 7 nucleotides match TRBD1. The J call may be incorrect, as the DNA end agrees better with TRBJ2-7. Germline CDR1 and CDR2: SGHRS and YFSETQ. The CDR3 sequence is 16 residues long. This CDR3 reads CASSLDPGQRSYEQYF. CDR3 nucleotides: TGCGCCAGCAGCTTGGACCCGGGACAGCGTTCCTACGAGCAGTACTTC.

This clonotype was found a few times. The V call is TRBV4-3, the J call TRBJ2-1; 9 nucleotides agree with TRBD1. Germline V gives CDR1 LGHNA, CDR2 YSLEER. The ends lost 3 bases at V and 0 bases at J; junction bases unmatched: 6. There are 17 residues in the CDR3. DNA of the CDR3: TGCGCCAGCAGCCAGGGACAGGGAGGGCCCTCCTACAATGAGCAGTTCTTC. Residues: CASSQGQGGPSYNEQFF.

The rearrangement joins TRBV7-2 to TRBJ1-6, with D perhaps matching TRBD1 (5 bases). Per the germline V gene, CDR1 is SGHTA and CDR2 is FQGNSA. V gave up 4 bases and J gave up 8 bases, with 15 bases separating them. This CDR3 spans 15 amino acids. Here the CDR3 reads CASSCSGGSDSPLHF. The CDR3 DNA follows: TGTGCCAGCAGCTGCTCCGGGGGAAGCGATTCACCCCTCCACTTT.

V is TRBV27 and J is TRBJ2-1, with unresolved D. The CDR3 is made up of 12 amino acids. Trimming took 2 bases from V and 7 from J, leaving 6 bases between them. Germline lookup yields CDR1 MNHEY and CDR2 SMNVEV (reference sequence). In DNA, the CDR3 is TGTGCCAGCAGTTTAAGGGAAAATGAGCAGTTCTTC. It specifies CASSLRENEQFF.

This clonotype was seen only a few times. The chain joins TRBV9 to TRBJ2-1; D is undetermined. Looked up from germline, CDR1 is SGDLS and CDR2 is YYNGEE. Between the trimmed V and J ends, which lost 2 bases and 5 bases, there was a span of 8 bases. The CDR3 contains 13 residues. The DNA for the CDR3 is TGTGCCAGCAGCGTTGCCGGGCACAATGAGCAGTTCTTC. The encoded protein is CASSVAGHNEQFF. The whole variable domain, filled in from reference TRBV9 and TRBJ2-1, reads DSGVTQTPKHLITATGQRVTLRCSPRSGDLSVYWYQQSLDQGLQFLIQYYNGEERAKGNILERFSAQQFPDLHSELNLSSLELGDSALYFCASSVAGHNEQFFGPGTRLTVL.

The table lists this clonotype with a few counts. This chain connects TRBV12-3 or TRBV12-4 to TRBJ1-2; D is perhaps TRBD1 (5 bases). Trimming took 3 bases from V and 4 from J, leaving 12 bases between them. The CDR3 contains 14 residues. Here the CDR3 DNA reads TGTGCCAGCAGTTTGGCGCAGGGCGGCTATGGCTACACCTTC. This sequence encodes CASSLAQGGYGYTF.

The chain is built from TRBV4-2 and TRBJ2-4; D is possibly TRBD2 (6 bases). The J call may not be correct, given that the DNA end is closer to TRBJ2-7. The germline V gene encodes CDR1 LGHNA and CDR2 YNFKEQ. There are 14 residues in the CDR3. CDR3 in DNA: TGTGCCAGCAGCCAAGATATTCGGGGGAGCGAGCAGTACTTC. Residues: CASSQDIRGSEQYF.

This clonotype is a singleton in its sample. The chain couples TRBV7-2 to TRBJ2-7; 7 nucleotides agree with TRBD2. The CDR3 has 16 amino acids. V was pared by 0 bases and J by 7 bases, with 12 bases of the junction left unmatched. The germline V gene has CDR1 SGHTA and CDR2 FQGNSA. The CDR3 loop is CASSLAQGSGWNEQYF. In DNA form, the CDR3 reads TGTGCCAGCAGCTTAGCGCAGGGTAGCGGGTGGAATGAGCAGTACTTC.

The chain carries TRBV4-3 and TRBJ2-3, with D unresolved. CDR1 and CDR2 from the germline V gene are LGHNA and YSLEER. The CDR3 runs to 13 residues. V was shortened by 1 base and J by 6 bases, with 8 bases between the two germline ends. The CDR3 DNA reads as TGCGCCAGCAGCCAAGTACTCGGGGATACGCAGTATTTT. Residues: CASSQVLGDTQYF.

This clonotype was observed a few times. The chain recombines TRBV20-1 with TRBJ1-5; TRBD1 agrees at 9 bases. V lost 6 bases and J lost 1; bases outside the gene matches: 10. CDR1 DFQATT and CDR2 SNEGSKA come from the germline V gene (reference sequence). This CDR3 comprises 16 residues. The CDR3 sequence: CSASSYRGRSNQPQHF. The DNA for the CDR3 is TGCAGTGCCAGCTCGTACAGGGGGCGCAGCAATCAGCCCCAGCATTTT.

A few counts support this clonotype. The chain carries TRBV7-2 and TRBJ2-4, with unresolved D. The end of the DNA aligns better with TRBJ2-7, so the J call may be wrong. The CDR3 extends over 15 amino acids. Per germline, CDR1 SGHTA and CDR2 FQGNSA. CDR3 in amino acids: CASSPGWGNRYEQYF. As DNA, the CDR3 is TGTGCCAGCAGCCCCGGCTGGGGTAATCGCTACGAGCAGTACTTC.